The rows below give T cell receptor beta chains drawn from one sample of a study of T cells after posttransplantation cyclophosphamide. The repertoire was sequenced with immunoSEQ multiplex PCR; TCRdb's copy has only in-frame clones and lacks some. The sample gives 12,000 or so clones, none seen only once, and the top ten clones hold about 27%. This specimen consisted of PBMCs, obtained after allogeneic stem cell transplant with posttransplant cyclophosphamide. The receptor set was obtained from a female patient aged 40 to 55 who received an allogeneic stem cell transplant from a related donor, was CMV-positive, and had acute GVHD only. Some T cells may be graft donor cells. Both conserved end residues are part of each CDR3. The D gene is left open where the match is weak. The size entry is marked missing in some rows and otherwise reads once, few, many or a size class.

>TRBJ2-1|.|TRBV5-1|many
TGCGCCAGCAGCTTGGGGGGCAGATACTTTGAGCAGTTCTTC
CASSLGGRYFEQFF
>TRBJ2-5|.|TRBV4-1|many
TGCGCCAGCAGCCAAGGGACAGTTGAGACCCAGTACTTC
CASSQGTVETQYF
>TRBJ1-2|TRBD1|TRBV9|many
TGTGCCAGCAGCGCGGAAATTCAGGGGGCTATCTATGGCTACACCTTC
CASSAEIQGAIYGYTF
>TRBJ1-5|.|TRBV19|many
TGTGCCAGTGGGATCCAGGGGATCCAGCCCCAGCATTTT
CASGIQGIQPQHF
>TRBJ1-1|.|TRBV18|few
TGTGCCAGCTCCAGACAGGCCCAGGGTGGAAACACTGAAGCTTTCTTT
CASSRQAQGGNTEAFF
>TRBJ1-3|.|TRBV25-1|.
TGTGCCAGCAGTGTGGGGGGTGGAAACACCATATATTTT
CASSVGGGNTIYF
>TRBJ2-1|.|TRBV5-8|many
TGTGCCAGCAGCTTGGGTCTCTGGGGCGGTGAGCAGTTCTTC
CASSLGLWGGEQFF
>TRBJ2-6|TRBD1|TRBV4-2|many
TGTGCCAGCAGTCAGGACAGGGGCGACTCATTCTCTGGGGCCAACGTCCTGACTTTC
CASSQDRGDSFSGANVLTF
>TRBJ2-2|.|TRBV19|many
TGTGCCAGTAGTTCCTCCGGGGAGCTGTTTTTT
CASSSSGELFF
>TRBJ2-4|.|TRBV5-1|.
TGCGCCAGCAGCCCTATTGGAACAGGGCTAGCCAAAAACATTCAGTACTTC
CASSPIGTGLAKNIQYF
>TRBJ2-3|TRBD1|TRBV5-1|many
TGCGCCAGCAGCACAGGACAGGGATATAGCACAGATACGCAGTATTTT
CASSTGQGYSTDTQYF
>TRBJ2-1|.|TRBV5-1|.
TGCGCCAGCAGCTTGGGGGCCCGAGACAATGAGCAGTTCTTC
CASSLGARDNEQFF
>TRBJ2-3|.|TRBV7-9|many
TGTGCCAGCAGCTTAGCCGTTGCAGATACGCAGTATTTT
CASSLAVADTQYF
>TRBJ2-5|TRBD2|TRBV9|.
TGTGCCAGCAGCGTGAGCGGGGGGTACCAAGAGACCCAGTACTTC
CASSVSGGYQETQYF